The 3 T cell receptor beta chains presented below share a single source sample, sequenced in a study of OX40 agonist ivuxolimab in advanced cancers. This table comes from immunoSEQ multiplex PCR, and its TCRdb copy is limited to in-frame clones, with some not included. Here the sample spans under 200,000 clones, around 94% being singletons. The sample here was CD4+ or CD8+ T cells sorted from blood, taken in a trial of the OX40 agonist ivuxolimab. These receptors all come from an adult with an advanced solid tumor such as melanoma, head and neck, liver or kidney cancer.

The V and J genes are TRBV4-2 and TRBJ1-5; tentative D call: TRBD1 (6 bases). The V gene's germline CDR1 is LGHNA and CDR2 YNFKEQ. There are 16 residues in the CDR3. The V gene lost 0 bases and the J gene lost 5 bases, with 14 bases spanning the gap. CDR3 sequence: CASSQDLTGAYQPQHF. The CDR3, as DNA: TGTGCCAGCAGCCAAGATTTGACAGGAGCCTATCAGCCCCAGCATTTT.

V usage is TRBV12-5 and J usage is TRBJ1-4; D is possibly TRBD1 (5 bases). The CDR3 totals 15 residues. V lost 6 bases and J 5 bases, leaving 16 bases between the germline ends. Germline CDR1 LGHNT, CDR2 FRNRAP. CDR3 region: CASGSLRAQNEKLFF. The DNA of the CDR3 is TGTGCTAGTGGCTCTCTCAGGGCACAGAATGAAAAACTGTTTTTT.

The chain uses TRBV5-1 and TRBJ1-4, with D unclear. CDR1 is SGHRS, CDR2 YFSETQ, per germline. This CDR3 contains 13 residues. Trimming took off 0 bases at V and 8 bases at J, with 8 bases between the two ends. CDR3 bases: TGCGCCAGCAGCTTGGGGTTGGGGGAAAAACTGTTTTTT. Amino acids: CASSLGLGEKLFF.